This T cell receptor (beta chain) was identified in a study of radiotherapy plus CTLA-4 blockade in lung cancer. Study-wide context: Patients showed objective responses in about a sixth of cases, and disease control was achieved by approximately 33%.

Between the trimmed V and J ends, which lost 5 bases and 4 bases, there was a span of 20 bases. The V gene's germline CDR1 is LNHDA and CDR2 SQIVND (reference sequence). There are 16 residues in the CDR3. General study findings and limits: Radiotherapy was combined with ipilimumab, and tumor-derived TCR clones then expanded in blood. Reports identified early blood T cell clone dynamics, with interferon-beta, as the best response predictor.

Sequencing was performed with immunoSEQ multiplex PCR; in TCRdb, only in-frame clones are kept and a portion is missing. The repertoire holds tens of thousands of clones, with 70% to 80% as singletons. Turning to this clone: Its antigen is still unknown.

This clonotype was obtained from a human donor with non-small cell lung cancer whose response to radiotherapy plus ipilimumab could not be evaluated. The rearrangement joins TRBV19 to TRBJ1-2, with D possibly being TRBD1 (6 bases). The material sequenced was peripheral blood, taken from a patient treated with radiotherapy plus ipilimumab. The CDR3 region has the DNA TGTGCCAGTAGTCAGGGACATCTACAGCTGGGCTATGGCTACACCTTC. Protein: CASSQGHLQLGYGYTF.